Each of the 16 T cell receptor beta chains below was sequenced from the same sample in a study of blood T cell repertoires in COVID-19 (TCRdb year 2020). Libraries came from the immunoSEQ multiplex PCR assay. The table was pulled from immuneACCESS by TCRdb, which kept in-frame rearrangements only. Such tables lose some clones; where checked, under half of the loss comes from unresolved V genes, and the rest has no known cause. This sample holds 95,000 to 150,000 clones; about four fifths were observed only once. Of the sample, roughly 17% is held by the ten largest clones. Sequenced sample: peripheral blood. These receptor sequences come from a man between 60 and 70 years old with active or convalescent COVID-19.

This clone was seen a few times. V usage is TRBV10-3 and J usage is TRBJ1-1, with a tentative D call TRBD1 (5 bases). The V end was cut by 3 bases, the J end by 3 bases, with 11 bases between. CDR1 ENHRY and CDR2 SYGVKD come from the germline V gene. The length of the CDR3 is 14 residues. CDR3 nucleotide sequence: TGTGCCATCAGTGAACGGACACCTGACACTGAAGCTTTCTTT. Translating it yields CAISERTPDTEAFF.

The chain uses TRBV21-1 and TRBJ2-3; the listed D gene, TRBD1, was not tested against the DNA. TRBV21-1 is a pseudogene locus. The CDR3 runs to 17 residues. The CDR3 here is CASSKDPRQVGLNTQYF. CDR3 coding DNA: TGTGCCAGCAGCAAAGACCCAAGACAGGTCGGCTTAAATACGCAGTATTTT.

This clone has a single count. This chain connects TRBV4-2 to TRBJ2-1, with TRBD2 matching over 10 bases. From germline, CDR1 is LGHNA and CDR2 YNFKEQ. The CDR3 length is 16 residues. Trimming cost V 1 base and J 0 bases; bases outside gene matches: 0. The CDR3 DNA sequence: TGTGCCAGCAGCCAAGCTAGCGGGAGCTCCTACAATGAGCAGTTCTTC. This gives the protein CASSQASGSSYNEQFF.

The V and J genes are TRBV6-6 and TRBJ2-7, with a possible D match to TRBD1 (6 bases). V was clipped by 2 bases and J by 0 bases, with 8 bases between them. Germline CDR1 and CDR2: MNHNY and SVGAGI (reference sequence). CDR3 length equals 14 residues. The chain's CDR3 is CASSYPDSSYEQYF. The CDR3, as DNA: TGTGCCAGCAGTTACCCGGACAGCTCCTACGAGCAGTACTTC.

The gene calls are TRBV7-3 and TRBJ2-3; 8 bases align to TRBD1. The germline V gene has CDR1 SGHTA and CDR2 FQGTGA. Germline trimming cut 5 bases from V and 3 bases from J; bases unmatched to any gene: 7. The length of the CDR3 is 15 residues. The DNA for the CDR3 is TGTGCCAGCAGCGCAGACAGGGGAAAGACAGATACGCAGTATTTT. It encodes CASSADRGKTDTQYF.

This clone came up a few times. The chain uses TRBV6-4 and TRBJ2-3; TRBD2 is a possible D gene (5 bases). Germline loops: CDR1 MRHNA, CDR2 SNTAGT. V lost 4 bases, J lost 5 bases, and 7 bases lay in between. There are 12 residues in the CDR3. CDR3 bases: TGTGCCAGCAGTGGCGAGGGAGATACGCAGTATTTT. Residues: CASSGEGDTQYF.

The chain couples TRBV28 to TRBJ1-1, with a tentative D call TRBD1 (6 bases). CDR1 and CDR2 from the germline V gene are MDHEN and SYDVKM. The V and J ends lost 2 bases and 3 bases respectively, with 7 bases between them. This CDR3 comprises 13 residues. The CDR3 DNA reads as TGTGCCAGCAGTTTACACAGGGACACTGAAGCTTTCTTT. Translation gives CASSLHRDTEAFF.

This chain connects TRBV9 to TRBJ2-7; TRBD2 matches 9 bases. The V segment lost 2 bases and the J segment 3 bases; nucleotides outside the gene matches: 3. The CDR3 covers 14 residues. CDR1 and CDR2 from the germline V gene are SGDLS and YYNGEE. The CDR3 DNA follows: TGTGCCAGCAGCGTTAGCGGGAGAAACTACGAGCAGTACTTC. Its translation is CASSVSGRNYEQYF.

In this sample, this clone turned up once. V is TRBV7-2 and J is TRBJ2-1; the match to TRBD1 covers 9 bases. The CDR3 contains 16 residues. Trimming at V came to 3 bases and at J to 13 bases, leaving 16 bases not matched to a gene. Per the germline V gene, CDR1 is SGHTA and CDR2 is FQGNSA. The CDR3 loop is CASSFRGTGKPGRQFF. The CDR3 DNA is TGTGCCAGCAGCTTTAGAGGGACAGGGAAGCCCGGTCGCCAGTTCTTC.

This rearrangement joins TRBV4-2 to TRBJ2-7; 7 nucleotides match TRBD2. J was trimmed by 5 bases and V by 1 base; bases with no gene match: 8. The CDR3 length is 15 residues. Looked up from germline, CDR1 is LGHNA and CDR2 is YNFKEQ. DNA for the CDR3: TGTGCCAGCAGCCAAGTGGGCGGGAGCTCTAACGAGCAGTACTTC. Amino acids: CASSQVGGSSNEQYF.

The chain couples TRBV5-4 to TRBJ2-3; 8 nucleotides align to TRBD2. Looked up from germline, CDR1 is SGHNT and CDR2 is YYREEE (reference sequence). The CDR3 is made up of 16 amino acids. Trimming at V came to 0 bases and at J to 6 bases, leaving 9 bases not matched to a gene. CDR3 DNA sequence: TGTGCCAGCAGCTTGGCTGGGACTAGGGTTCGCGATACGCAGTATTTT. It is translated as CASSLAGTRVRDTQYF.

The V call is TRBV20-1, the J call TRBJ1-1; D gene uncertain. V was pared by 7 bases and J by 4 bases, with 10 bases between. The CDR3 consists of 11 residues. CDR1 DFQATT and CDR2 SNEGSKA come from the germline V gene (reference sequence). The CDR3 reads CSGRPGTEAFF. DNA of the CDR3: TGCAGTGGTCGACCGGGCACTGAAGCTTTCTTT.

This chain uses TRBV29-1 with TRBJ1-3; no clear D. V lost 0 bases and J lost 0, with 24 bases in between. This CDR3 contains 20 residues. Germline CDR1 SQVTM, CDR2 ANQGSEA. CDR3 sequence reads: CSVEDCGEMGNASSGNTIYF. CDR3 in DNA: TGCAGCGTTGAAGATTGTGGGGAGATGGGCAATGCGAGCTCTGGAAACACCATATATTTT. Filled out from reference TRBV29-1 and TRBJ1-3, the complete variable domain reads SAVISQKPSRDICQRGTSLTIQCQVDSQVTMMFWYRQQPGQSLTLIATANQGSEATYESGFVIDKFPISRPNLTFSTLTVSNMSPEDSSIYLCSVEDCGEMGNASSGNTIYFGEGSWLTVV.

This clone was counted between two and nine times. The rearrangement joins TRBV28 to TRBJ2-5; D possibly corresponds to TRBD2 (10 bases). The CDR3 has 14 amino acids. Germline loops: CDR1 MDHEN, CDR2 SYDVKM. V was trimmed by 11 bases and J by 6 bases, leaving 22 bases between them. CDR3 DNA sequence: TGTGCCGGACAGGGGACTAGCGATCTCAAGACCCAGTACTTC. Translation: CAGQGTSDLKTQYF.

This chain's CDR3 is CARYQGEAFF. The CDR3 coding sequence is TGTGCCAGGTATCAGGGGGAAGCTTTCTTT. The chain couples TRBV6-5 to TRBJ1-1; TRBD1 is a possible D gene (6 bases). Germline assignment: CDR1 MNHEY and CDR2 SVGAGI. CDR3 length: 10 amino acids. Trimming pared 9 bases from V and 8 bases from J, leaving 10 bases between.

The CDR3 DNA sequence: TGTGCCTCAAGGGAGGGGAGGAACACTGAAGCTTTCTTT. Translating gives CASREGRNTEAFF. This rearrangement joins TRBV27 to TRBJ1-1; weak D call: TRBD1 (5 bases). CDR1 and CDR2 from the germline V gene are MNHEY and SMNVEV (reference sequence). V was clipped by 11 bases and J by 1 base, with 14 bases between them. CDR3 length equals 13 residues.